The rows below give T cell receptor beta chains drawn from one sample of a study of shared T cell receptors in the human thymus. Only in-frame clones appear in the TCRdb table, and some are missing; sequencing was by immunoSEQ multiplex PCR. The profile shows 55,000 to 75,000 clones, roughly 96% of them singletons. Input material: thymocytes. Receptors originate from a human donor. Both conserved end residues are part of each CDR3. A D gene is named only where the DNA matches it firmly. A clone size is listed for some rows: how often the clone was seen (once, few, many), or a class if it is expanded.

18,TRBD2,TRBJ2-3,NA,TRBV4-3,TGCGCCAGCAGCCTCGAGCGGGGGGCACCCCAGCTGGGAGATACGCAGTATTTT,CASSLERGAPQLGDTQYF
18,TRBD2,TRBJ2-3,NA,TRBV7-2,TGTGCCAGCAGCCCCGGTGCGCGACTAGCAGCTAGCACAGATACGCAGTATTTT,CASSPGARLAASTDTQYF
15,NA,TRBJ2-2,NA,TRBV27,TGTGCCAGCAGTGAACAGTTGGGCAGGACCGGGGAGCTGTTTTTT,CASSEQLGRTGELFF
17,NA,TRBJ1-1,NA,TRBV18,TGTGCCAGCTCACAGAGACAGTGCCCTTGTTTGAACACTGAAGCTTTCTTT,CASSQRQCPCLNTEAFF
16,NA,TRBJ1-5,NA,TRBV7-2,TGTGCCAGCAGCTTAGCGTACAGGGCCCACAATCAGCCCCAGCATTTT,CASSLAYRAHNQPQHF
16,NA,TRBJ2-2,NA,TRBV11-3,TGTGCCAGCAGCTTAGATCGGCAGGCGGGCACCGGGGAGCTGTTTTTT,CASSLDRQAGTGELFF
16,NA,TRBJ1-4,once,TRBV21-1,TGTGCCAGCACCAAAATTACAGCCGCAACTAATGAAAAACTGTTTTTT,CASTKITAATNEKLFF
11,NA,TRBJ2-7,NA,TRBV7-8,TGTGCCAGCACTTCAGGGTACGAGCAGTACTTC,CASTSGYEQYF
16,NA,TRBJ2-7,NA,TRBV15,TGTGCCACCAGCGGTGATTGGAGGGGGGATTTAAGGGAGCAGTACTTC,CATSGDWRGDLREQYF
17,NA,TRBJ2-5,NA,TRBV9,TGTGCCAGCAGCGTAGCGGTGGGAGGACAGCTCCAAGAGACCCAGTACTTC,CASSVAVGGQLQETQYF
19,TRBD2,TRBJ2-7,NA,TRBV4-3,TGCGCCAGCAGCCAAGAGTATCCTAGCGGGGGCTATCGCTCCTACGAGCAGTACTTC,CASSQEYPSGGYRSYEQYF
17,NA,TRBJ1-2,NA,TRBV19,TGTGCCAGTAGTATCCCCCCCCACTCCGGTATGTTCTCCGGCTACACCTTC,CASSIPPHSGMFSGYTF
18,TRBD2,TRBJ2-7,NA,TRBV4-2,TGTGCCAGCAGCCAAGAGGCGAATCCCGGGACTACTTTCTGCGAGCAGTACTTC,CASSQEANPGTTFCEQYF
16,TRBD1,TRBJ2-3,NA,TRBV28,TGTGCCAGCAGCACCCGGGACAGGGCGATCACAGATACGCAGTATTTT,CASSTRDRAITDTQYF
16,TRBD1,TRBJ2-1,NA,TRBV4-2,TGTGCCAGCAGCCAAGATTCGGGACAGCCCTACAATGAGCAGTTCTTC,CASSQDSGQPYNEQFF
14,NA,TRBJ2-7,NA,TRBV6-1,TGTGCCAGCAGACACCGGGACACCACCTACGAGCAGTACTTC,CASRHRDTTYEQYF
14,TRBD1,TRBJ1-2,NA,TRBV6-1,TGTGCCAGCAGTGGTCAGGGGGCGGGGTATGGCTACACCTTC,CASSGQGAGYGYTF
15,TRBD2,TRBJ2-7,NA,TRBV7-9,TGTGCCAGCAGCGTCTTAGCGGGGGGAACCTACGAGCAGTACTTC,CASSVLAGGTYEQYF
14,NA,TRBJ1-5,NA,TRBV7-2,TGTGCCAGCAGCCCCCGCAATTCGTCTCAGCCCCAGCATTTT,CASSPRNSSQPQHF
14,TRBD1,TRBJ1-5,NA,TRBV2,TGTGCCAGCAGTGTGGGACAGGGGGCACAGCCCCAGCATTTT,CASSVGQGAQPQHF
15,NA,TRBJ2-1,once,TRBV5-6,TGTGCCAGCAACTATCCTCGACCCCCCTACAATGAGCAGTTCTTC,CASNYPRPPYNEQFF
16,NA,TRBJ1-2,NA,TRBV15,TGTGCCACCAGCAGTTCTGGAGACAGAAAAAACTATGGCTACACCTTC,CATSSSGDRKNYGYTF
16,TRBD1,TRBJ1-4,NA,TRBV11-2,TGTGCCAGCAGCGAGGGCAGGGGGCGCGTTTGGGAAAAACTGTTTTTT,CASSEGRGRVWEKLFF
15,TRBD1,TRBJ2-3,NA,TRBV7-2,TGTGCCAGCAGCTTAGTACAGGGGAGCGCAGATACGCAGTATTTT,CASSLVQGSADTQYF
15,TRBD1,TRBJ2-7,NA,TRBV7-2,TGTGCCAGCAGCACGACAGGGAGAGGGGCATACGAGCAGTACTTC,CASSTTGRGAYEQYF
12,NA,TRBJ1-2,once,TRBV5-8,TGTGCCAGCAGCTTTTGGGACGGGGAGGTCACCTTC,CASSFWDGEVTF
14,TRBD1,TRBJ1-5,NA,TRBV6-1,TGTGCCAGCAGTTTATTCGGGACAGATCAGCCCCAGCATTTT,CASSLFGTDQPQHF
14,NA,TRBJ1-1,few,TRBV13,TGTGCCAGCAGCTTAGGTCAGGTCCACACTGAAGCTTTCTTT,CASSLGQVHTEAFF
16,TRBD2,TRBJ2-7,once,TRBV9,TGTGCCCGCAGCCGAACTCGGAGCGGGGGGGAGGGTGAGCAGTACTTC,CARSRTRSGGEGEQYF
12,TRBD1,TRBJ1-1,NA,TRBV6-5,TGTGCCAGTAAGGGGGCGTGGACTGAAGCTTTCTTT,CASKGAWTEAFF
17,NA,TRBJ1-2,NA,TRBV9,TGTGCCAGCAGCGTAGATCCAGGGAGCCCGCCCAACTATGGCTACACCTTC,CASSVDPGSPPNYGYTF
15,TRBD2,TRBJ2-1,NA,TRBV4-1,TGCGCCAGCAGACCCGGGACTAGCGGATACAATGAGCAGTTCTTC,CASRPGTSGYNEQFF
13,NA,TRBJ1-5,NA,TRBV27,TGTGCCAGCAGTCCCGGGGTCCGAGGGCCCCAGCATTTT,CASSPGVRGPQHF
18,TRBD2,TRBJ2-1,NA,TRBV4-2,TGTGCCAGCAGCCCGACCCGACTAGCGGGGGGGCATAACAATGAGCAGTTCTTC,CASSPTRLAGGHNNEQFF
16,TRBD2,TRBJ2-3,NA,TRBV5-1,TGCGCCAGCAGCTTTAATAGCGGGGGGCTCACAGATACGCAGTATTTT,CASSFNSGGLTDTQYF
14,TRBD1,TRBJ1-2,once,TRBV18,TGTGCCAGCTCACCACCGAGACAGGGAGATGGCTACACCTTC,CASSPPRQGDGYTF
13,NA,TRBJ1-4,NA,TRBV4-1,TGCGCCAGCGGACTGAAAGTTAATGAAAAACTGTTTTTT,CASGLKVNEKLFF
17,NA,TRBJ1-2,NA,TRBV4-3,TGCGCCAGCAGCCAAGATCGTAGGACAGTGTTTAACTATGGCTACACCTTC,CASSQDRRTVFNYGYTF
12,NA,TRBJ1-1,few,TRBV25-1,TGTGCCAGCAGTGAGCGGTACACTGAAGCTTTCTTT,CASSERYTEAFF
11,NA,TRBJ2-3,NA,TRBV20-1,TGCAGTGTTCCCCCTACAGATACGCAGTATTTT,CSVPPTDTQYF
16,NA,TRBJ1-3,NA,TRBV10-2,TGCGCCAGCAGTGACTCCAGGGGTTTCTCTGGAAACACCATATATTTT,CASSDSRGFSGNTIYF
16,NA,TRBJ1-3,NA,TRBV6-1,TGTGCCAGCAGTGTGGGACTCCCGAGCTCTGGAAACACCATATATTTT,CASSVGLPSSGNTIYF
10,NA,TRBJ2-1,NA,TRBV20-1,TGCAGTGCTTTCCCAAATGAGCAGTTCTTC,CSAFPNEQFF
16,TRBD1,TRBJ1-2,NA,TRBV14,TGTGCCAGCAGCCAATGGACGGGACAGGTGAACTATGGCTACACCTTC,CASSQWTGQVNYGYTF
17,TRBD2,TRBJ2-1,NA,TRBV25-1,TGTGCCAGCAGGCCGACTAGCGTTCCCTTACATTACAATGAGCAGTTCTTC,CASRPTSVPLHYNEQFF
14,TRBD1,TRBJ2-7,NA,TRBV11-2,TGTGCCAGCAGCTTAGGGACAGGGTTAGACGAGCAGTACTTC,CASSLGTGLDEQYF
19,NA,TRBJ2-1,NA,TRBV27,TGTGCCAGCAGTTTTTATTTCAGGGGTTTCAACAAGAATTACAATGAGCAGTTCTTC,CASSFYFRGFNKNYNEQFF
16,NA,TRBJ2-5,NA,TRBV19,TGTGCCAGTAGTAGCCTCGCTAGCGACCCACAAGAGACCCAGTACTTC,CASSSLASDPQETQYF
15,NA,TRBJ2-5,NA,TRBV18,TGTGCCAGCTCACCAACGATGGGGCCGTGGGAGACCCAGTACTTC,CASSPTMGPWETQYF
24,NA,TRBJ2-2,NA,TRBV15,TGTGCCACCAGCAGAGATTTGGAGGGGGCCGACTATTACAGCACCGACCGCCGGACCGGGGAGCTGTTTTTT,CATSRDLEGADYYSTDRRTGELFF
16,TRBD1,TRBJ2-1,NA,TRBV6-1,TGTGCCAGCAGTGGAACAGACAGGGATGGGTCCAATGAGCAGTTCTTC,CASSGTDRDGSNEQFF
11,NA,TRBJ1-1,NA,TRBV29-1,TGCAGCCTTACAATGAACACTGAAGCTTTCTTT,CSLTMNTEAFF
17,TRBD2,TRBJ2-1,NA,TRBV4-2,TGTGCCAGCAGCCAAGAATTCCCGGGACTAGCGGTACATGAGCAGTTCTTC,CASSQEFPGLAVHEQFF